These 5 T cell receptor beta chains originate from one sample sequenced in a study of T-cell memory formation after mild COVID-19 listed by TCRdb under 2021. Preparation of the library involved 5' RACE. The reads were generated on an Illumina NovaSeq 6000. TCRdb's own reprocessing of the public reads used fastp at Q25 and MiXCR and kept productive beta chains. Entries that share a CDR3 protein sequence are merged under the most common genes and DNA. Here the sample has some 450,000 distinct CDR3 sequences; around 18% occur a single time. The ten largest clones take up 7.5% to 9.5% of the sample. The sequencing input was PBMCs or a T cell subset sorted from them (not recorded which). These TCRs come from an adult woman who had mild COVID-19 (a few samples of this study predate the infection). The sample titles of this study are shuffled in the database, so cell type and time point are left out; the donor was told from shared clones.

In its sample, this clonotype was seen a few times. The chain joins TRBV24-1 to TRBJ2-3; D call uncertain. The germline V and J ends were trimmed by 7 bases and 4 bases, with 17 bases remaining between them. CDR1 and CDR2 from the germline V gene are KGHDR and SFDVKD. The CDR3 runs to 15 residues. CDR3 nucleotides: TGTGCCACCAGCCCGTGGGGAAGCAGCGCAGATACGCAGTATTTT. It yields the protein CATSPWGSSADTQYF.

The J gene is TRBJ1-3, the V gene TRBV27, with TRBD1 identical over 7 bases. CDR3 length: 17 residues. Losses at the gene ends were 0 bases for V and 2 bases for J; bases not matched to a gene: 7. Germline lookup yields CDR1 MNHEY and CDR2 SMNVEV (reference sequence). CDR3 bases: TGTGCCAGCAGTTTATCACCTCCCCAGGGGGCTGGAAACACCATATATTTT. Translated: CASSLSPPQGAGNTIYF.

The chain combines TRBV7-9 with TRBJ2-3; a possible D gene is TRBD2 (5 bases). V was shortened by 5 bases and J by 4 bases, with 19 bases between the two germline ends. Germline V lookup: CDR1 SEHNR, CDR2 FQNEAQ (reference sequence). The CDR3 spans 16 residues. The CDR3 region has the DNA TGTGCCAGCAGCCCCAAATCGGGGTTTAGCGCAGATACGCAGTATTTT. Translation gives CASSPKSGFSADTQYF. Together with reference TRBV7-9 and TRBJ2-3, the CDR3 gives the full variable domain: DTGVSQNPRHKITKRGQNVTFRCDPISEHNRLYWYRQTLGQGPEFLTYFQNEAQLEKSRLLSDRFSAERPKGSFSTLEIQRTEQGDSAMYLCASSPKSGFSADTQYFGPGTRLTVL.

This clonotype was picked up a small number of times. The genes are TRBV21-1 and TRBJ2-5; the D call of TRBD2 is as the table states it, not checked on the DNA. TRBV21-1 is marked as a pseudogene. CDR3 size: 12 residues. The CDR3 reads CASTGGRVTQYF. For the CDR3, the DNA is TGTGCCAGCACCGGAGGGCGCGTGACCCAGTACTTC.

This chain joins TRBV7-3 and TRBJ2-1; the match to TRBD2 covers 12 bases. The CDR3 sequence is 18 residues long. Germline assignment: CDR1 SGHTA and CDR2 FQGTGA. V was clipped by 0 bases and J by 12 bases; unmatched bases: 15. The CDR3 reads CASSLTPGLAGSGGVQFF. CDR3 bases: TGTGCCAGCAGCTTAACCCCGGGACTAGCGGGCTCGGGGGGTGTGCAGTTCTTC. Filled out from reference TRBV7-3 and TRBJ2-1, the complete variable domain reads GAGVSQTPSNKVTEKGKYVELRCDPISGHTALYWYRQSLGQGPEFLIYFQGTGAADDSGLPNDRFFAVRPEGSVSTLKIQRTERGDSAVYLCASSLTPGLAGSGGVQFFGPGTRLTVL.